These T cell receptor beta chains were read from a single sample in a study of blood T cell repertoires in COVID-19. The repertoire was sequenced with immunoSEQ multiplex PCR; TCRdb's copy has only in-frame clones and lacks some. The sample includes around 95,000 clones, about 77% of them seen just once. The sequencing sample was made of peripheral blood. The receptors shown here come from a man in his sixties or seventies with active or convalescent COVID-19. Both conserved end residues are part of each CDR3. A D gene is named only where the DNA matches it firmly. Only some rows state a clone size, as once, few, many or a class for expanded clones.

CDR3nt: TGTGCCAGCAGCTTAGCGTCCCAGTTTCACGAGCAGTACTTC
CDR3aa: CASSLASQFHEQYF
d_gene: NA
abundance: NA
j_gene: TRBJ2-7
v_gene: TRBV7-2

CDR3nt: TGTGCCAGCAGCTTGGTTCCTAGCGGGGGGGGCTACAATGAGCAGTTCTTC
CDR3aa: CASSLVPSGGGYNEQFF
d_gene: TRBD2
abundance: NA
j_gene: TRBJ2-1
v_gene: TRBV5-4

CDR3nt: TGTGCCAGCCAACTTACAGGGGGATCCTCCTACGAGCAGTACTTC
CDR3aa: CASQLTGGSSYEQYF
d_gene: TRBD1
abundance: few
j_gene: TRBJ2-7
v_gene: TRBV19

CDR3nt: TGTGCCAGCAGCTTAGTTGGAGGGCCCAATGAAAAACTGTTTTTT
CDR3aa: CASSLVGGPNEKLFF
d_gene: NA
abundance: NA
j_gene: TRBJ1-4
v_gene: TRBV7-6

CDR3nt: TGTGCCTGGAGTGTACAGGCCCTAGAAGCTTTCTTT
CDR3aa: CAWSVQALEAFF
d_gene: NA
abundance: NA
j_gene: TRBJ1-1
v_gene: TRBV30

CDR3nt: TGTGCCAGCAGCTGGAACAGGGGAGGTGGGAACACTGAAGCTTTCTTT
CDR3aa: CASSWNRGGGNTEAFF
d_gene: TRBD1
abundance: NA
j_gene: TRBJ1-1
v_gene: TRBV5-4

CDR3nt: TGTGCCAGCAGCAAACTTCCGGGACGGGAGTCTGGAAACACCATATATTTT
CDR3aa: CASSKLPGRESGNTIYF
d_gene: NA
abundance: NA
j_gene: TRBJ1-3
v_gene: TRBV21-1

CDR3nt: TGTGCCAGCAGTTCGTTCGGTAGCACTGAAGCTTTCTTT
CDR3aa: CASSSFGSTEAFF
d_gene: NA
abundance: NA
j_gene: TRBJ1-1
v_gene: TRBV12-3/TRBV12-4

CDR3nt: TGTGCCAGCAGTTCCATTCAGTCAGTAACCTACAATGAGCAGTTCTTC
CDR3aa: CASSSIQSVTYNEQFF
d_gene: NA
abundance: NA
j_gene: TRBJ2-1
v_gene: TRBV27

CDR3nt: TGTGCCAGCAGCTTATTGGATGGGAGCACCGGGGAGCTGTTTTTT
CDR3aa: CASSLLDGSTGELFF
d_gene: NA
abundance: few
j_gene: TRBJ2-2
v_gene: TRBV7-6

CDR3nt: TGTGCCAGCAGTTTTAACACAGATACGCAGTATTTT
CDR3aa: CASSFNTDTQYF
d_gene: NA
abundance: NA
j_gene: TRBJ2-3
v_gene: TRBV28

CDR3nt: TGCGCCGTCCCCACAGGGGCTTCCTACGAGCAGTACTTC
CDR3aa: CAVPTGASYEQYF
d_gene: TRBD1
abundance: NA
j_gene: TRBJ2-7
v_gene: TRBV23-1

CDR3nt: TGTGCCAGCAAGGAGGGAGGGCCGCGAGACACAGATACGCAGTATTTT
CDR3aa: CASKEGGPRDTDTQYF
d_gene: NA
abundance: NA
j_gene: TRBJ2-3
v_gene: TRBV21-1

CDR3nt: TGTGCCAGTAGTATTTCAGGGGTTGGCAATCAGCCCCAGCATTTT
CDR3aa: CASSISGVGNQPQHF
d_gene: NA
abundance: NA
j_gene: TRBJ1-5
v_gene: TRBV19

CDR3nt: TGTGCCAGCAGGTCCGGGAGCACAGATACGCAGTATTTT
CDR3aa: CASRSGSTDTQYF
d_gene: NA
abundance: NA
j_gene: TRBJ2-3
v_gene: TRBV5-6

CDR3nt: TGTGCCAGCAGCCCGCCCGGGACTTACAAAAGGGCTAACACTGAAGCTTTCTTT
CDR3aa: CASSPPGTYKRANTEAFF
d_gene: NA
abundance: once
j_gene: TRBJ1-1
v_gene: TRBV7-6

CDR3nt: TGCAGCGTTAACAGGGGGGATGGCTACACCTTC
CDR3aa: CSVNRGDGYTF
d_gene: TRBD1
abundance: NA
j_gene: TRBJ1-2
v_gene: TRBV29-1

CDR3nt: TGCGCCAGCAGCCAGGGACAGGGACCCCCTAGCACAGATACGCAGTATTTT
CDR3aa: CASSQGQGPPSTDTQYF
d_gene: TRBD1
abundance: few
j_gene: TRBJ2-3
v_gene: TRBV4-1

CDR3nt: TGTGCCAGCTCACCACCGGGACTAAGGGAGACCCAGTACTTC
CDR3aa: CASSPPGLRETQYF
d_gene: TRBD2
abundance: NA
j_gene: TRBJ2-5
v_gene: TRBV18

CDR3nt: TGCAGTGCTAGTGAGGGGGCGCGACGCACTGAAGCTTTCTTT
CDR3aa: CSASEGARRTEAFF
d_gene: TRBD1
abundance: NA
j_gene: TRBJ1-1
v_gene: TRBV20-1

CDR3nt: TGTGCCACCAGCAGAGCACTAGCAACTAATGAAAAACTGTTTTTT
CDR3aa: CATSRALATNEKLFF
d_gene: NA
abundance: NA
j_gene: TRBJ1-4
v_gene: TRBV15

CDR3nt: TGTGCCAGCAGGCAGGGGTTAAATTCACCCCTCCACTTT
CDR3aa: CASRQGLNSPLHF
d_gene: NA
abundance: few
j_gene: TRBJ1-6
v_gene: TRBV5-4

CDR3nt: TGTGCCAGCAGTGGGACAGTGCTTAGAAACATTCAGTACTTC
CDR3aa: CASSGTVLRNIQYF
d_gene: TRBD1
abundance: once
j_gene: TRBJ2-4
v_gene: TRBV7-2

CDR3nt: TGTGCCAGCAGCTTACGCTGGGAGGGAGGAGAGACCCAGTACTTC
CDR3aa: CASSLRWEGGETQYF
d_gene: TRBD2
abundance: NA
j_gene: TRBJ2-5
v_gene: TRBV11-2

CDR3nt: TGTGCCTGGAGTGCGGGAAGTATGTTCACAGATACGCAGTATTTT
CDR3aa: CAWSAGSMFTDTQYF
d_gene: NA
abundance: NA
j_gene: TRBJ2-3
v_gene: TRBV30

CDR3nt: TGCAGCGTCTCTGGACAGGGGGGCACTGAAGCTTTCTTT
CDR3aa: CSVSGQGGTEAFF
d_gene: TRBD1
abundance: NA
j_gene: TRBJ1-1
v_gene: TRBV29-1

CDR3nt: TGTGCCATCAGTGAACCTCAGACACTCTACGAGCAGTACTTC
CDR3aa: CAISEPQTLYEQYF
d_gene: NA
abundance: NA
j_gene: TRBJ2-7
v_gene: TRBV10-3

CDR3nt: TGCGCCAGCAGCCGACGATCCGGGACAGGAGACTACGAGCAGTACTTC
CDR3aa: CASSRRSGTGDYEQYF
d_gene: TRBD1
abundance: NA
j_gene: TRBJ2-7
v_gene: TRBV4-1

CDR3nt: TGTGCCAGCAGTTTAAGGACAGGGCGCTCTGGAAACACCATATATTTT
CDR3aa: CASSLRTGRSGNTIYF
d_gene: TRBD1
abundance: once
j_gene: TRBJ1-3
v_gene: TRBV25-1

CDR3nt: TGTGCCAGCAGCGCCCTAACAGGGGACAATCAGCCCCAGCATTTT
CDR3aa: CASSALTGDNQPQHF
d_gene: TRBD1
abundance: NA
j_gene: TRBJ1-5
v_gene: TRBV11-2

CDR3nt: TGTGCCAGCAGCCCAACCGCTCAGGGTTTCGACTCACCCCTCCACTTT
CDR3aa: CASSPTAQGFDSPLHF
d_gene: NA
abundance: few
j_gene: TRBJ1-6
v_gene: TRBV9

CDR3nt: TGTGCCAGCAGCGAAGACAGGGATGCTGAAGCTTTCTTT
CDR3aa: CASSEDRDAEAFF
d_gene: TRBD1
abundance: NA
j_gene: TRBJ1-1
v_gene: TRBV5-4

CDR3nt: TGTGCCAGCAGTTTTCCGGGGAACACTGAAGCTTTCTTT
CDR3aa: CASSFPGNTEAFF
d_gene: NA
abundance: NA
j_gene: TRBJ1-1
v_gene: TRBV28

CDR3nt: TGTGCCAGCAGCCAAGACACAGCTAATGAAAAACTGTTTTTT
CDR3aa: CASSQDTANEKLFF
d_gene: NA
abundance: NA
j_gene: TRBJ1-4
v_gene: TRBV4-2

CDR3nt: TGTGCCAGCAGCCAAGATGTGTCGGGGGGGCATACCGGGGAGCTGTTTTTT
CDR3aa: CASSQDVSGGHTGELFF
d_gene: TRBD2
abundance: NA
j_gene: TRBJ2-2
v_gene: TRBV4-2

CDR3nt: TGTGCCACAGGGGACAGCATCTACGAGCAGTACTTC
CDR3aa: CATGDSIYEQYF
d_gene: TRBD1
abundance: NA
j_gene: TRBJ2-7
v_gene: TRBV19

CDR3nt: TGTGCCAGCACCCCTCGGGCTTCTAGCGGCAATCAGCCCCAGCATTTT
CDR3aa: CASTPRASSGNQPQHF
d_gene: NA
abundance: NA
j_gene: TRBJ1-5
v_gene: TRBV2

CDR3nt: TGTGCCAGCAGTTTGGGCAGGGGGAGCACAGATACGCAGTATTTT
CDR3aa: CASSLGRGSTDTQYF
d_gene: TRBD1
abundance: NA
j_gene: TRBJ2-3
v_gene: TRBV28

CDR3nt: TGTGCCAGCAGTGTGGAGGGGGGGATTCAGTACTTC
CDR3aa: CASSVEGGIQYF
d_gene: NA
abundance: NA
j_gene: TRBJ2-4
v_gene: TRBV2

CDR3nt: TGTGCCAGCAGTTCCGGACTAGCGGCCAACACCGGGGAGCTGTTTTTT
CDR3aa: CASSSGLAANTGELFF
d_gene: TRBD2
abundance: NA
j_gene: TRBJ2-2
v_gene: TRBV5-4

CDR3nt: TGCAGTGCTCACCGGGGGGGGGAGCAGTTCTTC
CDR3aa: CSAHRGGEQFF
d_gene: TRBD2
abundance: NA
j_gene: TRBJ2-1
v_gene: TRBV20-1

CDR3nt: TGTGCCAGCAGCCGAGAAGTGACAGCAACTAATGAAAAACTGTTTTTT
CDR3aa: CASSREVTATNEKLFF
d_gene: NA
abundance: NA
j_gene: TRBJ1-4
v_gene: TRBV5-6

CDR3nt: TGTGCCAGCAGCGCGAGGGAACAGCCGAACACCGGGGAGCTGTTTTTT
CDR3aa: CASSAREQPNTGELFF
d_gene: NA
abundance: NA
j_gene: TRBJ2-2
v_gene: TRBV9

CDR3nt: TGTGCCAGCAGTGAGGTGGCAGGCCCCACAGATACGCAGTATTTT
CDR3aa: CASSEVAGPTDTQYF
d_gene: NA
abundance: NA
j_gene: TRBJ2-3
v_gene: TRBV6-1

CDR3nt: TGCAGTGCTAGGTCCCGGAATGAGCAGTTCTTC
CDR3aa: CSARSRNEQFF
d_gene: NA
abundance: many
j_gene: TRBJ2-1
v_gene: TRBV20-1

CDR3nt: TGTGCCAGTACCCCACGGGGGGCGGGTGAAAAACTGTTTTTT
CDR3aa: CASTPRGAGEKLFF
d_gene: NA
abundance: NA
j_gene: TRBJ1-4
v_gene: TRBV19

CDR3nt: TGTGCCAGCAGCTTTCGGGGACAGGCCATCTATGGCTACACCTTC
CDR3aa: CASSFRGQAIYGYTF
d_gene: TRBD1
abundance: NA
j_gene: TRBJ1-2
v_gene: TRBV13

CDR3nt: TGTGCCAGCAGCACCAGTTGGGACAGGCGCTCTGGAAACACCATATATTTT
CDR3aa: CASSTSWDRRSGNTIYF
d_gene: TRBD1
abundance: NA
j_gene: TRBJ1-3
v_gene: TRBV7-2

CDR3nt: TGTGCCAGCAACCCCTCCCTGGGGCCTGGCTCCTATAATTCACCCCTCCACTTT
CDR3aa: CASNPSLGPGSYNSPLHF
d_gene: NA
abundance: once
j_gene: TRBJ1-6
v_gene: TRBV28